This is a list of T cell receptor beta chains from one sample in a study of cytomegalovirus exposure and HLA in healthy donors. Sequencing used immunoSEQ multiplex PCR; TCRdb keeps in-frame clones, though not all of them. This sample has around 140,000 clones; 79% occur once, and the top ten carry 0.85% to 1.4%. Sequencing was carried out using PBMCs. The receptors here all came from a male donor in good health and CMV-seronegative. Each CDR3 is given with its conserved first and last residue.

TRBV30	TRBJ1-5	CAWSVGGAGDQPQHF
TRBV6-5	TRBJ1-2	CASSYRDRDVYGYTF
TRBV13	TRBJ1-3	CASSLGTSAGNTIYF
TRBV7-9	TRBJ1-2	CASSRPRDRIGYGYTF
TRBV18	TRBJ2-7	CASSPAVTVYEQYF
TRBV19	TRBJ1-1	CASSIPGNTEAFF
TRBV6-5	TRBJ2-7	CASSYRTGGGEQYF
TRBV18	TRBJ2-5	CASSPPGQSYETQYF
TRBV30	TRBJ1-4	CAWDAPGGFGEKLFF
TRBV9	TRBJ2-3	CASSVGGGNTDTQYF
TRBV6-5	TRBJ2-7	CASSPSSGHYEQYF
TRBV6-4	TRBJ2-2	CASSDSPAGNTGELFF
TRBV11-3	TRBJ2-3	CASSYGQGKGDTQYF
TRBV6-5	TRBJ2-5	CASSLKTQYF
TRBV18	TRBJ1-4	CASSPVTGTANEKLFF
TRBV11-2	TRBJ2-3	CASSLRLTTDTQYF
TRBV6-5	TRBJ2-7	CASSYSAHFEQYF
TRBV14	TRBJ1-4	CASSHLGQFSLGKEREKLFF
TRBV5-6	TRBJ1-5	CASSVGQGNQPQHF
TRBV5-1	NA	CASSLGVYEQYF
TRBV6-5	TRBJ2-2	CASRMGTVRTGELFF
TRBV13	TRBJ1-2	CASSRDRGGGNYGYTF
TRBV25-1	TRBJ2-3	CAGSGRLGNTDTQYF
TRBV30	TRBJ1-4	CAWSPGQLKLFF